This T cell receptor beta chain stems from a study of tumor-infiltrating lymphocytes in primary liver carcinoma (dated by TCRdb to about 2017). A note on the overall study: Between late 2015 and early 2016, roughly 5 patients in China with histopathologically diagnosed primary liver carcinoma had their tumors surgically resected. Samples yielded roughly 3.5 to 8 million productive TCRbeta reads; read depth did not differ significantly between tissue types. Repertoires from technical replicates were highly reproducible, with mean shared-clone rates about 0.86 and correlation coefficients above 0.98. A total of 35 specimens from 5 patients underwent TCRbeta repertoire sequencing, comprising some 25 tumor regions, 5 adjacent noncancerous liver tissues and 5 peripheral blood samples. Across five regions of each liver tumor, along with adjacent normal tissue and blood, the study brought together TCRbeta repertoire sequencing, expression microarrays and whole-exome sequencing. The five patients, three men and two women aged 30 to 69 years, had hepatocellular carcinoma (four) or combined HCC and intrahepatic cholangiocarcinoma (one). The five patients had tumors staged T1-T3 N0M0, with maximum diameters ranging from about 4 to 11 cm. What the work shows at the level of the full study, not this receptor alone: Bulk unsorted samples precluded comparing CD4+ and CD8+ T cell repertoires. Repertoire overlap was found to be higher between tumor regions (mean approximately 35%) than between tumor-adjacent (17%) or tumor-blood (around 15%) pairs, consistent with antigen-driven expansion. Only the TCR beta chain was sequenced, which likely underestimates true repertoire diversity because unpaired alpha chains were not captured. The study included only a few patients, and the authors note findings should be validated in a larger study. A significantly larger repertoire fraction was made up by the top 250 clones in tumors than in blood (p = 0.039).

The CDR3 has 18 amino acids, counting the end cysteine and phenylalanine. Here the CDR3 DNA is all that survives: 54 bases in frame from base 1. According to the germline V gene, CDR1 reads MNHEY and CDR2 reads SVGAGI. RNA from unsorted whole blood was extracted with TRIzol reagent, and germline DNA was obtained with the DNeasy Blood & Tissue kit. Patients had chronic HBV infection and were treatment-naive at sampling. Before surgery, around 4 milliliters of peripheral blood were drawn into K2EDTA tubes. With regard to this clonotype: What this receptor recognizes is not known. One junction end does not reproduce the germline sequence, and a read error may be involved.

A constant-region primer and ProtoScript II reverse transcriptase were used to reverse-transcribe TCRbeta-specific cDNA from roughly 0.55 ug total RNA. The TCRbeta libraries were prepared through three rounds of nested multiplex PCR following a slightly modified ARM-PCR procedure. Multiplex TRBV1-TRBV30 forward primers and a Cbeta reverse primer were used in the first two PCR rounds, each of which was run for around 9 cycles. Sample barcodes and Illumina adapters were added in a final 25-cycle PCR using Deep VentR polymerase. Before sequencing, amplicons of 200-500 bp were purified from gel using a QIAquick gel extraction kit. An Illumina HiSeq 2500 was used to sequence the TCRbeta amplicons with 250-bp paired-end reads. In the authors' own workflow: Reads were quality-trimmed with Trimmomatic v0.33, and paired reads were merged with FLASH v1.2.11 to recover full CDR3 sequences. MiGEC v1.2.1b assigned V, D and J germline segments to the rearranged TCRbeta sequences. Clonotype statistics, along with Shannon-Wiener diversity indices, were calculated using VDJtools v1.0.0. To reduce sampling bias, subsequent analyses other than the diversity analysis used only the 250 most abundant clonotypes in each sample. The raw public data were reprocessed by TCRdb itself: fastp quality trimming at Q25, MiXCR clonotype calling, in-frame beta chains only. Records with the same CDR3 protein are collapsed into one entry carrying the most frequent genes and DNA. The V and J calls and clone size come from TCRdb's table, not from the authors' own analysis. This sample is represented by 330,000 or so distinct CDR3 sequences; almost 65% of them were singletons. Roughly 6% of the sample is held by the ten biggest clonotypes.

The sequenced sample consisted of peripheral blood. This receptor chain uses TRBV6-5 and TRBJ2-2, with 9 junctional bases fitting TRBD2. The receptor comes from a man aged 35 to 55 with primary liver carcinoma and hepatitis B virus infection. The DNA is as follows: TGTGCCAGCAGTTACTCAACTGTAGCGGGGGCGAACGCCGGGGAGCTGTTTTTT. This translates into CASSYSTVAGANAGELFF.